This T cell receptor beta chain comes out of a study of human T cells and chemical hapten exposure (dated by TCRdb to about 2021). Broadly, across the study: For sensitization, 2% DPC in acetone was applied to a roughly 2 cm by roughly 2 cm area of upper inner arm skin. Throughout the study period of around 24 weeks, patients also received therapeutic DPC doses to the scalp every week. Blood samples were taken from patients before sensitization (week 0) and at 2, 6 and about 24 weeks after DPC sensitization. The libraries were sequenced as a pool, and the TCR yield per sample differed mostly because of small variations in library volumes within the pool. Alopecia areata with under or over 50% scalp involvement, alopecia totalis and alopecia universalis were represented in the patient cohort, which was mostly female. Under 30 alopecia patients gave blood for TCR sequencing at one to four time points (pre-sensitization, 2, 6 and 24 weeks). Patch testing was done on the upper back using Finn chambers containing 0.01% DPC, and results were scored after 6 days according to International Contact Dermatitis Research Group standards. Peripheral blood TCR repertoire changes were tracked in vivo in alopecia patients during primary and secondary sensitization to the hapten diphenylcyclopropenone (DPC).

Explained via the paper, the time point label denotes: patch test 3, about 24 weeks after DPC sensitization. According to the study, the label for this sample's treatment or condition signals: therapeutic diphenylcyclopropenone sensitization with weekly scalp DPC. At each patch-test visit, blood was drawn before the patch test was applied. To be eligible, patients had to be aged 18 to 70, diagnosed with alopecia and judged suitable for DPC therapy, while pregnant patients were excluded. Total RNA was isolated from unfractionated whole blood collected in Tempus Blood RNA tubes. Study-wide conclusions, independent of this receptor: No change with DPC sensitization was found in the number of TCRs above 1 in 1000 frequency, and no evidence of global repertoire structure alterations was found. Patch test score was positively correlated with the number of PT1 expanded TCRs, with significance at thresholds 8, 16 and 32 but not at 4. Repeated subsampling changed both the strength of the expansion versus patch-test correlation and the threshold at which that correlation became significant. Because every patient had alopecia, a presumed autoimmune disease, the patients' immune response might differ from that of healthy individuals. Expanded TCRs formed significantly more large CDR3 similarity clusters than pre-sensitization or healthy control sets, consistent with antigen-driven responses.

Libraries were constructed by RACE. The run used a NextSeq 500. During library preparation, unique molecular identifiers were attached to individual cDNA molecules so that TCRs could be counted quantitatively and reproducibly. Both TCR alpha and TCR beta chains were sequenced from each blood RNA sample. The published analysis was carried out like this. The median number of TCRs per sample was roughly 94,000, ranging from about 23,224 to 690,600. The Decombinator software suite was used to annotate V, J and CDR3 in the TCR reads. For PS versus PT1 abundance plots, all samples were subsampled to the same number of TCRs (28,000). TCRs were defined as expanded if absent before sensitization and observed at least eight times at the 2-week time point. TCRdb redid the processing of the public reads, applying fastp at Q25 and MiXCR, and retained in-frame beta chains. Rows matching on CDR3 protein sequence are summarized as one entry with the most common DNA and genes. The V and J calls here are based on TCRdb, not the publication. The sample data list about 110,000 distinct CDR3 sequences, and under 40% of these were observed just once. The top ten clones comprise 2.5% to 3% of the sample.

The V end gives up 3 bases and the J end 4 bases, leaving 5 bases in the junction not matched to a gene. Looking up the germline V gene yields CDR1 ENHRY and CDR2 SYGVKD. Counted from cysteine to valine, this CDR3 has 14 amino acids. The CDR3 DNA has 42 bases and is translated from base 1. For this clonotype: The target of this receptor is not known. No quality values exist for individual bases; no much larger clone is one base distant.

The rearranged chain carries TRBV10-3 and TRBJ2-7; 8 bases in the junction line up with TRBD1. This TCR was sampled from a man aged 40-49 years with alopecia areata. Some clones in this sample may be carry-over from other donors' samples. The sample consisted of whole blood, taken in connection with sensitization to the hapten diphenylcyclopropenone (DPC). The CDR3 protein sequence reads: CAISEGQGPYEQYV. The DNA reads TGTGCCATCAGTGAAGGACAGGGTCCGTACGAGCAGTACGTC.